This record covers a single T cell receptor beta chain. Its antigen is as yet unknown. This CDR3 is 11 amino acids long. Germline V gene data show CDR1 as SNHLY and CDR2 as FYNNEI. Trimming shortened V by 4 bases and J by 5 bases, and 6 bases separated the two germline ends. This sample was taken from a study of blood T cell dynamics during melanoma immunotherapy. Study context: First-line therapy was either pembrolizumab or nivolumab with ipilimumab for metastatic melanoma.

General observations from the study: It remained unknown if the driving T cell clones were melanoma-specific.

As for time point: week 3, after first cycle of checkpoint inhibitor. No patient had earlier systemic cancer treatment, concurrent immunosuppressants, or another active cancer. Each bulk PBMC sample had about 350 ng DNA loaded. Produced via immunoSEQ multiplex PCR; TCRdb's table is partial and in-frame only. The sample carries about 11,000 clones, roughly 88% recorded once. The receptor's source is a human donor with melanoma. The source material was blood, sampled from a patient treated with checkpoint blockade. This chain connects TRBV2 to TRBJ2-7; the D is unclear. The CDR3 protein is CASSVLNEQYF. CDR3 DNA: TGTGCCAGCAGTGTACTCAACGAGCAGTACTTC.